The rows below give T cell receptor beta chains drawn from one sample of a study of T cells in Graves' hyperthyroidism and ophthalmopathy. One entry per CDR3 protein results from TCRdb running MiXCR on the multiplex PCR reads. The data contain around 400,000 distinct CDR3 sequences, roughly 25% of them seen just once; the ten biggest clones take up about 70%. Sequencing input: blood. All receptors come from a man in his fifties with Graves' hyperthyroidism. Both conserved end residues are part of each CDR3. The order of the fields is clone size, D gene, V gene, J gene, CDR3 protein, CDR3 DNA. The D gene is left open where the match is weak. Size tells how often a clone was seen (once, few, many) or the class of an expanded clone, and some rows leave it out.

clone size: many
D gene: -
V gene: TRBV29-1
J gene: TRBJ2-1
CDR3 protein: CSVGQGSYNEQFF
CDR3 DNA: TGCAGCGTTGGACAAGGATCCTACAATGAGCAGTTCTTC

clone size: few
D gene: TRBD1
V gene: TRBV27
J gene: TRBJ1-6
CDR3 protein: CASTPTGMGYNSPLHF
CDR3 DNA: TGTGCCAGCACTCCGACAGGGATGGGCTATAATTCACCCCTCCACTTT

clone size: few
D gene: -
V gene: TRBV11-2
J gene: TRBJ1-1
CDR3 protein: CASSLVLGPRTEAFF
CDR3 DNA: TGTGCCAGCAGCTTAGTGCTGGGCCCCCGCACTGAAGCTTTCTTT

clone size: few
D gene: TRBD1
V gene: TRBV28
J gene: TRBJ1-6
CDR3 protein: CASRGRDRPISSYNSPLHF
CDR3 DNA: TGTGCCAGCAGGGGCCGGGACAGGCCCATAAGCTCCTATAATTCACCCCTCCACTTT

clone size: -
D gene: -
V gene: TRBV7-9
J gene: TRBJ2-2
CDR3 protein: CASSRGRALSGELFF
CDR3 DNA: TGTGCCAGCAGCCGAGGCAGGGCCTTGAGCGGGGAGCTGTTTTTT

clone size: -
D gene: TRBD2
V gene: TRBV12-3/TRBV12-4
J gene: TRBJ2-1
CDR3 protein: CASSNLAGSLSQFF
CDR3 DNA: TGTGCCAGCAGTAATCTAGCGGGGAGCCTTAGTCAGTTCTTC

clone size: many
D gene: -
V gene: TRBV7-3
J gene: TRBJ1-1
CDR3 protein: CASSEQPNTEAFF
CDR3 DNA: TGTGCCAGCAGTGAGCAGCCCAACACTGAAGCTTTCTTT

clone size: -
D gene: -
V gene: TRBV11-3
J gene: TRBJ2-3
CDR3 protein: CASSKLTGTDTLYF
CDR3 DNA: TGTGCCAGCAGCAAACTGACGGGCACAGATACGCTGTATTTT

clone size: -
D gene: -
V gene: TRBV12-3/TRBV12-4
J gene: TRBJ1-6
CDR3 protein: CASSLGGRSPLHF
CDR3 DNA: TGTGCCAGCAGTTTAGGAGGTCGCTCACCCCTCCACTTT

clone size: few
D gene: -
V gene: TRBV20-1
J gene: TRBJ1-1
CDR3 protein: CSAPDGVEAFF
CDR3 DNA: TGCAGTGCCCCTGATGGGGTTGAAGCTTTCTTT

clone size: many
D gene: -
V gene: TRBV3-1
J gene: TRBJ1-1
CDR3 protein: CASSPYGGAEAFF
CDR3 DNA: TGTGCCAGCAGCCCGTACGGCGGAGCTGAAGCTTTCTTT

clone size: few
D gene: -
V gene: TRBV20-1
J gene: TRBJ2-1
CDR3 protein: CSAPRLVDAYNEQFF
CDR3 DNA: TGCAGTGCTCCGCGGCTAGTTGACGCCTACAATGAGCAGTTCTTC

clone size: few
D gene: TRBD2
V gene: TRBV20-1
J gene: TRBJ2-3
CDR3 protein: CSARPLAGGTDTQYF
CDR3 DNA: TGCAGTGCTAGACCACTAGCGGGAGGCACAGATACGCAGTATTTT

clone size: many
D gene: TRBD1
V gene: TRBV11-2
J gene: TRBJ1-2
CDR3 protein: CASHLLGGDGYTF
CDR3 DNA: TGTGCCAGCCACCTCCTAGGGGGCGATGGCTACACCTTC

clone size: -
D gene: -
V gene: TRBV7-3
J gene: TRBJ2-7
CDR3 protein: CASSQGGESYEQYF
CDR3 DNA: TGTGCCAGCAGCCAAGGAGGAGAATCCTACGAGCAGTACTTC

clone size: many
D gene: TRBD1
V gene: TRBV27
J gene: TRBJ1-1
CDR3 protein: CASSLNSGQGAMNTEAFF
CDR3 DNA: TGTGCCAGCAGTTTAAATTCGGGACAGGGGGCGATGAACACTGAAGCTTTCTTT

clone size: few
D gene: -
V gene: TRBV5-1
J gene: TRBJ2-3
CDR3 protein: CASRVTGAITDTQYF
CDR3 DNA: TGCGCCAGCAGAGTGACGGGAGCAATTACAGATACGCAGTATTTT

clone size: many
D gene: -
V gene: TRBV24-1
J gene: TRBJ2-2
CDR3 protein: CATSDHTGSGELFF
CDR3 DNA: TGTGCCACCAGTGACCATACAGGGTCCGGGGAGCTGTTTTTT

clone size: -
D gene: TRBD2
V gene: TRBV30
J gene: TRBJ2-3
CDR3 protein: CAWSVKGSGKDTQYF
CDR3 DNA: TGTGCCTGGAGTGTTAAAGGAAGCGGGAAAGATACGCAGTATTTT

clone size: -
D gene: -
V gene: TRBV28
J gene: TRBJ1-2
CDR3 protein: CASSGQFSYTF
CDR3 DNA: TGTGCCAGCAGCGGACAGTTTAGCTACACCTTC

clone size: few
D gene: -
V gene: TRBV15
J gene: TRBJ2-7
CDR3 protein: CATSLGGGNSYEQYF
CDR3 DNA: TGTGCCACCAGCCTAGGGGGGGGAAACTCCTACGAGCAGTACTTC

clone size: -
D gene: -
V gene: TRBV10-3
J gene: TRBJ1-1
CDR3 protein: CAISEGNSGAVAFF
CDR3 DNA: TGTGCCATCAGTGAGGGAAACTCAGGGGCAGTAGCTTTCTTT

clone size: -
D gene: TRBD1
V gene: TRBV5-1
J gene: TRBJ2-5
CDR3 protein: CASSQGTAALGTQYF
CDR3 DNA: TGCGCCAGCAGCCAAGGGACAGCCGCCTTGGGGACCCAGTACTTC

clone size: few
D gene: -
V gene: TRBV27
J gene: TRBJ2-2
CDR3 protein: CASTQGFNTGELFF
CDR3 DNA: TGTGCCAGCACCCAGGGGTTTAACACCGGGGAGCTGTTTTTT

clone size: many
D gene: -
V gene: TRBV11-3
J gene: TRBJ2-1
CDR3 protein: CASSRGDEQFF
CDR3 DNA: TGTGCCAGCAGCCGAGGGGATGAGCAGTTCTTC

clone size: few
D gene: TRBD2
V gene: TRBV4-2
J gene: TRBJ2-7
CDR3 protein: CASRLAGGGANEQYF
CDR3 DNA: TGTGCCAGCAGACTAGCGGGAGGTGGGGCGAACGAGCAGTACTTC

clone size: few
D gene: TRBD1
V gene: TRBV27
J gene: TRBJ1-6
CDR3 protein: CASSRGGTGALYSPLHF
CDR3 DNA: TGTGCCAGCAGCCGCGGGGGGACAGGTGCCCTTTATTCACCCCTCCACTTT

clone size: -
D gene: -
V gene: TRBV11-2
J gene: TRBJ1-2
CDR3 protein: CASSLDQGDYGYTF
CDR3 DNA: TGTGCCAGCAGCTTAGATCAAGGTGATTATGGCTACACCTTC

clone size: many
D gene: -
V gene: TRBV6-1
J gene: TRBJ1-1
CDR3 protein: CASSDPLGMAKAFF
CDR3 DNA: TGTGCCAGCAGTGATCCTCTCGGGATGGCCAAAGCTTTCTTT

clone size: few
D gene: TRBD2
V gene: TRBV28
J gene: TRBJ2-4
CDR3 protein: CASSGGSWLAKNIQYF
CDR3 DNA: TGTGCCAGCAGTGGCGGGAGCTGGCTGGCCAAAAACATTCAGTACTTC

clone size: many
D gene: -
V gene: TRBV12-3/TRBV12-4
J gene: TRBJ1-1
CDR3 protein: CASSTWTAMNTEAFF
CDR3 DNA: TGTGCCAGCAGCACCTGGACGGCCATGAACACTGAAGCTTTCTTT

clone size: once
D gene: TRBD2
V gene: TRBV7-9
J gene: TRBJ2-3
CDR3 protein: CASSGGLAGDGDTQYF
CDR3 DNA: TGTGCCAGCAGCGGTGGACTAGCGGGAGATGGAGATACGCAGTATTTT

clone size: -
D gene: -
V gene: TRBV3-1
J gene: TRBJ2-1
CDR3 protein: CASSQAGRRVSYNEQFF
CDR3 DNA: TGTGCCAGCAGCCAAGCAGGTCGCAGGGTTTCCTACAATGAGCAGTTCTTC

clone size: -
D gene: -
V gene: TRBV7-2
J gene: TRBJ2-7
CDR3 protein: CASSQERGAGYEQYF
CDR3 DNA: TGCGCCAGCAGCCAAGAGCGAGGGGCCGGCTACGAGCAGTACTTC

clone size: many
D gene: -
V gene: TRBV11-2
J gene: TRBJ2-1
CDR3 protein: CASSANLNAREQFF
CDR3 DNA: TGTGCCAGCAGCGCAAACTTAAATGCACGGGAGCAGTTCTTC

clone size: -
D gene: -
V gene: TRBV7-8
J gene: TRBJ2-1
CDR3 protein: CASSRLSPNYNEQFF
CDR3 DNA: TGTGCCAGCAGCCGCCTTAGTCCCAACTACAATGAGCAGTTCTTC

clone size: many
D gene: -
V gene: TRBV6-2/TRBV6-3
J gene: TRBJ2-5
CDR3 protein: CASSPLVVETQYF
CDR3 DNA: TGTGCCAGCAGCCCTCTAGTAGTGGAGACCCAGTACTTC

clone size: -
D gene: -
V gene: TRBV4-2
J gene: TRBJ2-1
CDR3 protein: CASSQDGIRGANEQFF
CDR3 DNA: TGTGCCAGCAGCCAAGATGGGATTCGGGGGGCCAATGAGCAGTTCTTC

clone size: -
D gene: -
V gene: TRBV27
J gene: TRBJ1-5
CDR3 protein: CASSSRGVNSNQPQHF
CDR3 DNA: TGTGCCAGCAGTTCTAGGGGGGTCAATAGCAATCAGCCCCAGCATTTT

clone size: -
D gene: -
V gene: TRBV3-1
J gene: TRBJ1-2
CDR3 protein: CASSQVQGYGYTF
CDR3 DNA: TGTGCCAGCAGCCAAGTTCAGGGGTATGGCTACACCTTC

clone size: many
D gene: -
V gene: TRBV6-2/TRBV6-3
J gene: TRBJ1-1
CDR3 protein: CASSYSGGFSTEAFF
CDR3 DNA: TGTGCCAGCAGTTACTCAGGGGGTTTCTCCACTGAAGCTTTCTTT

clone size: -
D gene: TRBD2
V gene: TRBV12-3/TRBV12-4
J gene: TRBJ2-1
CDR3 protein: CASRAGGAYNEQFF
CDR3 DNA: TGTGCCAGCAGGGCCGGGGGGGCCTACAATGAGCAGTTCTTC

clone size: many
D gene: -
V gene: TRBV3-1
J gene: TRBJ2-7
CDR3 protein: CASSQFTGMRNEQYF
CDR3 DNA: TGTGCCAGCAGCCAATTTACAGGGATGAGGAACGAGCAGTACTTC

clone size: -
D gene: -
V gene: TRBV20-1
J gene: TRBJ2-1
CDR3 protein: CSARGGARWNEQFF
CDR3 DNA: TGCAGTGCTAGAGGAGGGGCGCGGTGGAATGAGCAGTTCTTC

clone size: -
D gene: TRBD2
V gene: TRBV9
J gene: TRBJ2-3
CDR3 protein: CASSVRTSGPTDTQYF
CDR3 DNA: TGTGCCAGCAGCGTCCGCACTAGCGGCCCCACAGATACGCAGTATTTT

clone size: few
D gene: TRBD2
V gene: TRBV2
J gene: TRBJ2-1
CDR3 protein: CASSPTSGGYNEQFF
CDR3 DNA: TGTGCCAGCAGTCCAACTAGCGGTGGATACAATGAGCAGTTCTTC

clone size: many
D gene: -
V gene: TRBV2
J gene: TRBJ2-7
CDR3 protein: CASSGEVLSEQYF
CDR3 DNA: TGTGCCAGCAGTGGAGAAGTCCTGTCGGAGCAGTACTTC